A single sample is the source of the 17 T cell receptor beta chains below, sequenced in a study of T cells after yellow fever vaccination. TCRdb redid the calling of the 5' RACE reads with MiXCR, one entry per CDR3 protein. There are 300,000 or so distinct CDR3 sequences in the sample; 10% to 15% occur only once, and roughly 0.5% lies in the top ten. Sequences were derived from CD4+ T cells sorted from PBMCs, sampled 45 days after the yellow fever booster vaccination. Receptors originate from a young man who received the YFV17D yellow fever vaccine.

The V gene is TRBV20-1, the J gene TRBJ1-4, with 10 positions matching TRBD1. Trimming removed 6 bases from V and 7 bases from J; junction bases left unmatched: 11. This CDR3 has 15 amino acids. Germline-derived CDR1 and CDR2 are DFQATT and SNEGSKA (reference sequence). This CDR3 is CSATGTGVRSEKLFF. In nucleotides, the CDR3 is TGCAGTGCCACCGGGACAGGGGTCCGAAGTGAAAAACTGTTTTTT.

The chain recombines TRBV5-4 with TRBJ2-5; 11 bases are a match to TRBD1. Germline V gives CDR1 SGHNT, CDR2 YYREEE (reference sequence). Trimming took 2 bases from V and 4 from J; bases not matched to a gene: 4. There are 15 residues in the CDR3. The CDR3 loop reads CASSFIGTGGETQYF. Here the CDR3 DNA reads TGTGCCAGCAGCTTCATCGGGACAGGGGGAGAGACCCAGTACTTC.

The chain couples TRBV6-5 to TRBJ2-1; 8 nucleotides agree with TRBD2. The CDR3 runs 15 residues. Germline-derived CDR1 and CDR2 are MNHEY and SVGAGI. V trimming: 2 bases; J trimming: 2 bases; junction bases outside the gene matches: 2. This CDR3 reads CASSYGAGAYNEQFF. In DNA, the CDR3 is TGTGCCAGCAGTTACGGAGCGGGAGCCTACAATGAGCAGTTCTTC.

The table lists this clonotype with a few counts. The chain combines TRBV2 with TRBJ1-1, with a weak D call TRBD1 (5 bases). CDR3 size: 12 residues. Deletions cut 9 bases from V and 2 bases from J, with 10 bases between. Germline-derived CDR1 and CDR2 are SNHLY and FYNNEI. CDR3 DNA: TGTGCCAGAGGGACGGAAAACACTGAAGCTTTCTTT. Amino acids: CARGTENTEAFF.

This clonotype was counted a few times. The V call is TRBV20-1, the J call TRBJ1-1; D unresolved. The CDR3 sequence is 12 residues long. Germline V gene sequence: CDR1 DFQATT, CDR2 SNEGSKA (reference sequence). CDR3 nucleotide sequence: TGCAGGGCGCGGGGTATGAACACTGAAGCTTTCTTT. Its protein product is CRARGMNTEAFF.

CDR3 in DNA: TGTGCCAGCAGCCCTCAGCCGCAGGTCGGCGCTGAAGCTTTCTTT. It encodes CASSPQPQVGAEAFF. This chain uses TRBV7-2 with TRBJ1-1; D unresolved. The V gene's germline CDR1 is SGHTA and CDR2 FQGNSA. CDR3 length: 15 amino acids. Trimming stripped 5 bases from V and 6 bases from J, with 19 bases between.

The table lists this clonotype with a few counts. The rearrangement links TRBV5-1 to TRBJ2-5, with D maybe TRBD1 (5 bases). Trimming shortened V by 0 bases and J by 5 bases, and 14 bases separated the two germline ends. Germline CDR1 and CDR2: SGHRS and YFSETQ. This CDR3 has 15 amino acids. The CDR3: CASSLEVGEWETQYF. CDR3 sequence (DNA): TGCGCCAGCAGCTTGGAAGTAGGGGAATGGGAGACCCAGTACTTC.

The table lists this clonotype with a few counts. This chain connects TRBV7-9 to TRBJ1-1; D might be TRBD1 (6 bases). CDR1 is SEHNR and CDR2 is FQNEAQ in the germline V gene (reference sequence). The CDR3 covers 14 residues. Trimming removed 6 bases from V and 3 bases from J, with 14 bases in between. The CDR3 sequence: CASRLQGKDTEAFF. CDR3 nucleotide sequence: TGTGCCAGCAGACTTCAGGGGAAGGACACTGAAGCTTTCTTT.

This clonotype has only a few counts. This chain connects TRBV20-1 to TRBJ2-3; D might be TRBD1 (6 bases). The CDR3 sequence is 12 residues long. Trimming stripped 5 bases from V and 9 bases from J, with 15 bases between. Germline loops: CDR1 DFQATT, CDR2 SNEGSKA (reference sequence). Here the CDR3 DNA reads TGCAGTGCTCATGGGGGCGTGCTCACGCAGTATTTT. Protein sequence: CSAHGGVLTQYF.

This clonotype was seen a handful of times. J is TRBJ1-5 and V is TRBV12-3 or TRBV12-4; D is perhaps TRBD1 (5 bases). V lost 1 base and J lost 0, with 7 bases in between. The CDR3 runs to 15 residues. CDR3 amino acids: CASSLEGVSNQPQHF. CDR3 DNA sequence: TGTGCCAGCAGTTTAGAAGGGGTTAGCAATCAGCCCCAGCATTTT.

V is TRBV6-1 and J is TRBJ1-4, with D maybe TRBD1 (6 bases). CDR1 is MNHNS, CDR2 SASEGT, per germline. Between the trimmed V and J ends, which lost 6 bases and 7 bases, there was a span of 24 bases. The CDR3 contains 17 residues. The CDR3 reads CASRVRNTGKRGEKLFF. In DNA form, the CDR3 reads TGTGCCAGCAGGGTTAGGAACACAGGGAAACGAGGTGAAAAACTGTTTTTT.

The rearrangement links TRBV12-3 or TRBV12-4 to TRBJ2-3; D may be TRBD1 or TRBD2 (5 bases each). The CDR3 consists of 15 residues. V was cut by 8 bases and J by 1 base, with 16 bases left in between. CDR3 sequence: CASAWGGLGTDTQYF. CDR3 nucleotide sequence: TGTGCCAGCGCCTGGGGCGGACTTGGCACAGATACGCAGTATTTT.

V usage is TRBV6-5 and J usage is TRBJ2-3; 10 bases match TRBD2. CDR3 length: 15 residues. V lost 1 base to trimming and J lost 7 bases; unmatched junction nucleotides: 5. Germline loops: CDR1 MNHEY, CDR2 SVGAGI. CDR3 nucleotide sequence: TGTGCCAGCAGTTACTGGGCTAGCGGGAGCTATACGCAGTATTTT. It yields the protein CASSYWASGSYTQYF.

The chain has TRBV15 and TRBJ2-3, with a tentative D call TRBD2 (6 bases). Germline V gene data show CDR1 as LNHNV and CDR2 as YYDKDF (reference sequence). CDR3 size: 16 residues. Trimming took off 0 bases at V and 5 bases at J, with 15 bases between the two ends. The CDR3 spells CATSRDYDVGGDTQYF. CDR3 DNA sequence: TGTGCCACCAGCAGAGATTATGATGTGGGGGGAGATACGCAGTATTTT. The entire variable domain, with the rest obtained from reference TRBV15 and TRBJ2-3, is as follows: DAMVIQNPRYQVTQFGKPVTLSCSQTLNHNVMYWYQQKSSQAPKLLFHYYDKDFNNEADTPDNFQSRRPNTSFCFLDIRSPGLGDTAMYLCATSRDYDVGGDTQYFGPGTRLTVL.

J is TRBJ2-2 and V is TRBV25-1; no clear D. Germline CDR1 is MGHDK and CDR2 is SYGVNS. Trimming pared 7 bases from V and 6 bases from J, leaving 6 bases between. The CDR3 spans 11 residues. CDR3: CASKRAGELFF. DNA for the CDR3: TGTGCCAGCAAAAGGGCCGGGGAGCTGTTTTTT.

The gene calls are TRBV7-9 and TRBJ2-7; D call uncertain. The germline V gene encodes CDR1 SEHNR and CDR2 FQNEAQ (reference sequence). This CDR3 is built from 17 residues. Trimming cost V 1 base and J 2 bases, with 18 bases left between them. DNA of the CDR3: TGTGCCAGCAGCTTAGTGGCTCAGTTATCCCCGCCCTACGAGCAGTACTTC. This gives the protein CASSLVAQLSPPYEQYF.

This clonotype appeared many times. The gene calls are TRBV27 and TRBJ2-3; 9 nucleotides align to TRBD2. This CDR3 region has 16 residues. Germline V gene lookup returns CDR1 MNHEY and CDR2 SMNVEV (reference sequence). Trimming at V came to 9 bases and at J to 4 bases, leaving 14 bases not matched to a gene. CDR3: CASNSGRFLGADTQYF. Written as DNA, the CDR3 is TGTGCCAGTAATAGCGGGAGATTCCTTGGGGCAGATACGCAGTATTTT.